This T cell receptor beta chain was retrieved from a study of CD8 T cells in Susac syndrome. This CDR3 spans 14 amino acids. The germline V gene encodes CDR1 SGHRS and CDR2 YFSETQ. V gave up 7 bases and J gave up 4 bases; unmatched junction bases: 8. RNA amounts of about 0.5 to 1 ug underwent reverse transcription with random hexamers. TCRdb re-derived calls from the immunoSEQ multiplex PCR reads in MiXCR, one entry per CDR3 protein. The sample contains some 450,000 distinct CDR3 sequences, about 85% of which appear only once. The rearrangement links TRBV5-1 to TRBJ2-1; TRBD2 aligns across 7 bases. Sequences were obtained from CD8+ T cells from PBMCs. This clonotype originated in a human donor with multiple sclerosis. The CDR3 spells CASSSGGGYNEQFF. The CDR3 DNA reads TGCGCCAGCTCTTCTGGCGGGGGATACAATGAGCAGTTCTTC. Combining the CDR3 with reference TRBV5-1 and TRBJ2-1 gives the whole variable domain KAGVTQTPRYLIKTRGQQVTLSCSPISGHRSVSWYQQTPGQGLQFLFEYFSETQRNKGNFPGRFSGRQFSNSRSEMNVSTLELGDSALYLCASSSGGGYNEQFFGPGTRLTVL.